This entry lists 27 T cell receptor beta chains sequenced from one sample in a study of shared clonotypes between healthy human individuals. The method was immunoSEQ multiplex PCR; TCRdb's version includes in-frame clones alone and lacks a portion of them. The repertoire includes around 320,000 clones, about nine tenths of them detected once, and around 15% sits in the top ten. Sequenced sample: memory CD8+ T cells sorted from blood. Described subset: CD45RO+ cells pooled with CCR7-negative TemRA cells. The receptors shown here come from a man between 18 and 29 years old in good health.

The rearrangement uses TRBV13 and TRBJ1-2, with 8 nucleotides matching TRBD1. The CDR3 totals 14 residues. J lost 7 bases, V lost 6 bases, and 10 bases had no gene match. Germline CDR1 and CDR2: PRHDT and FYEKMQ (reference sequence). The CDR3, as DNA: TGTGCCAGCAGAGAGTCAGGGGGCGCGGGTGGCTACACCTTC. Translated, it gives CASRESGGAGGYTF. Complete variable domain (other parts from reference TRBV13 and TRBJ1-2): AAGVIQSPRHLIKEKRETATLKCYPIPRHDTVYWYQQGPGQDPQFLISFYEKMQSDKGSIPDRFSAQQFSDYHSELNMSSLELGDSALYFCASRESGGAGGYTFGSGTRLTVV.

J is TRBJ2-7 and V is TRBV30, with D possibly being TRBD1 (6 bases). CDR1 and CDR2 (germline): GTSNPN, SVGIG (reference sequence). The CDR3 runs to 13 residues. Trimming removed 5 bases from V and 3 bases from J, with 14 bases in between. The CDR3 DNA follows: TGTGCCTGGGGAAGACAGGACCTCTACGAGCAGTACTTC. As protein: CAWGRQDLYEQYF.

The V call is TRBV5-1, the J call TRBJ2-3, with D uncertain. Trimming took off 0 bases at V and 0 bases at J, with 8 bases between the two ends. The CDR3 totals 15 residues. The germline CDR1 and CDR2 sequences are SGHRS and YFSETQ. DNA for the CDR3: TGCGCCAGCAGCTTGGTAGTACGGAGCACAGATACGCAGTATTTT. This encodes CASSLVVRSTDTQYF.

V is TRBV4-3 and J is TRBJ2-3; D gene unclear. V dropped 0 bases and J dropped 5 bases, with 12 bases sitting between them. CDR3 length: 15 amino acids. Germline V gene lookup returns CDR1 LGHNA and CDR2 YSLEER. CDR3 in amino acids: CASSQDPDSRDTQYF. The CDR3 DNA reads TGCGCCAGCAGCCAAGATCCAGACTCCAGAGATACGCAGTATTTT.

The CDR3 DNA is TGTGCCAGCTCACCCGGACAGGGAAGGGGAGAGACCCAGTACTTC. Translating gives CASSPGQGRGETQYF. The rearrangement joins TRBV18 to TRBJ2-5; TRBD1 agrees at 8 bases. The trim removed 3 bases at V and 4 bases at J, leaving 7 bases unmatched. This CDR3 comprises 15 residues. Germline V CDR1 and CDR2: KGHSH, LQKENI.

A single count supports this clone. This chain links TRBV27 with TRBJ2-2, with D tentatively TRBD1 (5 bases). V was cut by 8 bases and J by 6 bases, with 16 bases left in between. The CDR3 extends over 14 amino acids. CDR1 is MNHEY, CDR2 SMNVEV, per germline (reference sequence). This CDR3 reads CASPEPRAAGELFF. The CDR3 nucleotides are TGTGCCAGCCCGGAGCCCAGGGCGGCCGGGGAGCTGTTTTTT.

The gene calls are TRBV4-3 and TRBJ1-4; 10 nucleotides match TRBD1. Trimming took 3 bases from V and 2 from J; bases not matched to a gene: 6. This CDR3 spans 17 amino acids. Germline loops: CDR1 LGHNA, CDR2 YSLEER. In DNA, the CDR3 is TGCGCCAGCAGCCAGAGGGACAGGGGTTTCACTAATGAAAAACTGTTTTTT. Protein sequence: CASSQRDRGFTNEKLFF.

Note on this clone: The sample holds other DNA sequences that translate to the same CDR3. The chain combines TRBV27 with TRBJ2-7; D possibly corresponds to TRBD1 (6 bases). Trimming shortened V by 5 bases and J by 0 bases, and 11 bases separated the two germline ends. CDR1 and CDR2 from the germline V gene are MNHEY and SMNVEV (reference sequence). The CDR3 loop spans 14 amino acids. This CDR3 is CASSPTGSSYEQYF. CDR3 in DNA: TGTGCCAGCAGTCCTACAGGGAGCTCCTACGAGCAGTACTTC.

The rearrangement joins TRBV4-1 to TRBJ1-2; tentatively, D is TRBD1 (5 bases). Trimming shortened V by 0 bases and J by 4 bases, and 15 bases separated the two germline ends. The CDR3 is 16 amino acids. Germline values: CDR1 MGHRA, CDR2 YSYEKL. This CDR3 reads CASSQDRSGSSYGYTF. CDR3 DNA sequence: TGCGCCAGCAGCCAAGATCGGTCAGGGAGTAGCTATGGCTACACCTTC.

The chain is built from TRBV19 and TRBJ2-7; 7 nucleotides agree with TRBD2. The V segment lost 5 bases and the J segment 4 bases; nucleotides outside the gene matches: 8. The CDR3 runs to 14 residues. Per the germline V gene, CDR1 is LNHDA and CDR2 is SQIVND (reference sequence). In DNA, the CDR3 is TGTGCCAGTAGTGCGGCTAGCGGAGGGTACGAGCAGTACTTC. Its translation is CASSAASGGYEQYF.

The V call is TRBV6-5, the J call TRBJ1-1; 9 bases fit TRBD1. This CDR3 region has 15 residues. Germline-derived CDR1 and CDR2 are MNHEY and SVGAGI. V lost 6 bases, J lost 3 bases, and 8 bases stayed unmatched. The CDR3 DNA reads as TGTGCCAGCAGCCGGGACAGGGTCCCCGACACTGAAGCTTTCTTT. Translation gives CASSRDRVPDTEAFF.

The CDR3 sequence: CASSEIGAFYTDTQYF. The CDR3, as DNA: TGTGCCAGCAGTGAAATCGGGGCCTTCTACACAGATACGCAGTATTTT. The genes are TRBV6-1 and TRBJ2-3, with D perhaps matching TRBD1 or TRBD2 (5 bases each). This CDR3 has 16 residues. Germline lookup yields CDR1 MNHNS and CDR2 SASEGT. Trimming removed 2 bases from V and 2 bases from J, with 14 bases in between.

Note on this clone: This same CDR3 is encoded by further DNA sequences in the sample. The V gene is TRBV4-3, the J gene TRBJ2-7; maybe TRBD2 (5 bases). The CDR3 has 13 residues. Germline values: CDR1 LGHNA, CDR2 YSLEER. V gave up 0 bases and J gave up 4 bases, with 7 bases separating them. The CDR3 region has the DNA TGCGCCAGCAGCCAAGAAACGGGGTACGAGCAGTACTTC. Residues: CASSQETGYEQYF.

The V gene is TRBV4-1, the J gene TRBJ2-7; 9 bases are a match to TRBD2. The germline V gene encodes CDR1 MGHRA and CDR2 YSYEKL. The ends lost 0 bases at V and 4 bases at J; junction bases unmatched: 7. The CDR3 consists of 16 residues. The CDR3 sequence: CASSQEQNSGSYEQYF. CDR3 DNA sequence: TGCGCCAGCAGCCAAGAACAGAATAGCGGGAGTTACGAGCAGTACTTC.

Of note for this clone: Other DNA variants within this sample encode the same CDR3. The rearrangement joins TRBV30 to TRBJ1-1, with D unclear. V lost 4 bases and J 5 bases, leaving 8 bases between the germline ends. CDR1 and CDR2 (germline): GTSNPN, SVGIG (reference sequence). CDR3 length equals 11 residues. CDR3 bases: TGTGCCTGGACGTTGGGGACTGAAGCTTTCTTT. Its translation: CAWTLGTEAFF.

The CDR3 sequence: CASSHSRELSWDSPLHF. For the CDR3, the DNA is TGCGCCAGCAGCCACTCTAGGGAGTTGAGTTGGGATTCACCCCTCCACTTT. This chain joins TRBV4-1 and TRBJ1-6; D ambiguous. The CDR3 extends over 17 amino acids. Germline CDR1 MGHRA, CDR2 YSYEKL. Trimming shortened V by 3 bases and J by 8 bases, and 20 bases separated the two germline ends.

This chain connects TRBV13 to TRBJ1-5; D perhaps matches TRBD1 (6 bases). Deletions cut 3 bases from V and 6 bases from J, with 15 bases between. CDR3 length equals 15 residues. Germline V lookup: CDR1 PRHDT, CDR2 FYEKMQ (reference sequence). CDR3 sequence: CASSFGGLGRQPQHF. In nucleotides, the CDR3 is TGTGCCAGCAGCTTCGGGGGGCTCGGGCGTCAGCCCCAGCATTTT.

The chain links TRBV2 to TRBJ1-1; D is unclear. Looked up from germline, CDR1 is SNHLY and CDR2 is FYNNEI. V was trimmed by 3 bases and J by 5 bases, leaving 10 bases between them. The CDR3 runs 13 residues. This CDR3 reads CASSEWWQTEAFF. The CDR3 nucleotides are TGTGCCAGCAGTGAGTGGTGGCAGACTGAAGCTTTCTTT.

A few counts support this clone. CDR3 sequence (DNA): TGTGCCAGCAGGTCCGGGACAGCGGCAAGCTACGAGCAGTACTTC. This translates into CASRSGTAASYEQYF. The chain couples TRBV28 to TRBJ2-7; TRBD1 aligns across 7 bases. V dropped 6 bases and J dropped 3; count of bases not matched to a gene: 11. CDR1 is MDHEN and CDR2 is SYDVKM in the germline V gene. The CDR3 length is 15 residues.

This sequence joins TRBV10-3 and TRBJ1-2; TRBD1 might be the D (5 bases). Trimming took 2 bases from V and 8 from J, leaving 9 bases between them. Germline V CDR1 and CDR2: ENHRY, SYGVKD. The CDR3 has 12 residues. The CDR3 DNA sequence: TGTGCCATCAGTGAGGGGGGATACGGCTACACCTTC. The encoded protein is CAISEGGYGYTF.

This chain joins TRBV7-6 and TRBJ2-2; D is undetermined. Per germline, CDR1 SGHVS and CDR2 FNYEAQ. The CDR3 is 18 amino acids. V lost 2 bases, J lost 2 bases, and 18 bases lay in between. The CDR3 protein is CASSLFEGFVGNTGELFF. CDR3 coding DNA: TGTGCCAGCAGCTTATTTGAAGGGTTCGTGGGCAACACCGGGGAGCTGTTTTTT. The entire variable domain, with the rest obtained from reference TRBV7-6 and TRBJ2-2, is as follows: GAGVSQSPRYKVTKRGQDVALRCDPISGHVSLYWYRQALGQGPEFLTYFNYEAQQDKSGLPNDRFSAERPEGSISTLTIQRTEQRDSAMYRCASSLFEGFVGNTGELFFGEGSRLTVL.

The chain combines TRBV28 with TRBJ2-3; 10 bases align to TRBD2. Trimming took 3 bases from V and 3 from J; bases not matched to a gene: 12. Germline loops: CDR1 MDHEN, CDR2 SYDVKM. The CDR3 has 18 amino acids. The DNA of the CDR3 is TGTGCCAGCAGTTTGGGAGCGGGGGGGCCCGTTATGACAGATACGCAGTATTTT. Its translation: CASSLGAGGPVMTDTQYF.

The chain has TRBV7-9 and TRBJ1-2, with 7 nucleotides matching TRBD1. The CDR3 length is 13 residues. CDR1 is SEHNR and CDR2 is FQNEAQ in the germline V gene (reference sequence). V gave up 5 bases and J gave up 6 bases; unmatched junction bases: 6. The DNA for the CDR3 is TGTGCCAGCAGCCAGGGACAGTTGCATGGCTACACCTTC. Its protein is CASSQGQLHGYTF.

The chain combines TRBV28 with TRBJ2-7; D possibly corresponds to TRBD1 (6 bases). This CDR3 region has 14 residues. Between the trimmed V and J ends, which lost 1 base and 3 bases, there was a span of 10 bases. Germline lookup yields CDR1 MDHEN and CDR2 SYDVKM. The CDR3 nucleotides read TGTGCCAGCAGTTTATTAGGACAGAACTACGAGCAGTACTTC. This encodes CASSLLGQNYEQYF.

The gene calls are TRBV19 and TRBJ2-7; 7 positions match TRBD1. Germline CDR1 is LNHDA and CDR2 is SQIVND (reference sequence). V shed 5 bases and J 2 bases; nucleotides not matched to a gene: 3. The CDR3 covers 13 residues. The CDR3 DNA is TGTGCCAGTAGTTTCACAGGGGCCTACGAGCAGTACTTC. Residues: CASSFTGAYEQYF.

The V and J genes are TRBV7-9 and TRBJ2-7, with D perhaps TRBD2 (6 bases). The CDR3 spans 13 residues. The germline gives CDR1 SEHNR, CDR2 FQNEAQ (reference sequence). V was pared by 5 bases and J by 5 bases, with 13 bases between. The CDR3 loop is CASSGVTSNEQYF. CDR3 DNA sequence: TGTGCCAGCAGCGGCGTAACTAGCAACGAGCAGTACTTC.

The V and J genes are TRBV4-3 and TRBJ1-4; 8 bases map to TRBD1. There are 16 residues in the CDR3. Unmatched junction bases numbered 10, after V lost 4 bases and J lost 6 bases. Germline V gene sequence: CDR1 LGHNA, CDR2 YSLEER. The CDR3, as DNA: TGCGCCAGCAGCCGAACCCCCGGACAGGGAGATGAAAAACTGTTTTTT. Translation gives CASSRTPGQGDEKLFF.